These T cell receptor beta chains were read from a single sample in a study of CD8+ T cells in alopecia areata. Some clones are missing from TCRdb's copy, which holds only in-frame ones; the method was immunoSEQ multiplex PCR. This sample yields some 130,000 clones, of which around 53% are seen a single time; 0.45% to 0.5% belongs to the top ten. The sample in question was CD4+ T cells sorted from blood, obtained at week 4, from a patient treated with tofacitinib. These TCRs come from a human donor with alopecia areata. The CDR3 runs from the conserved cysteine through the conserved F or W. A D gene is named only where the DNA matches it firmly. The size of a clone is reported for some rows only, either as once, few or many, or as a class for expanded clones.

J gene	clone size	D gene	V gene	CDR3 length	CDR3 protein	CDR3 DNA
TRBJ2-7	-	TRBD2	TRBV9	16	CASSAGSSGLLREQYF	TGTGCCAGCAGCGCCGGGTCTAGCGGGCTACTACGGGAGCAGTACTTC
TRBJ2-1	-	-	TRBV7-9	14	CASSLGDFASRQFF	TGTGCCAGCAGCTTAGGGGACTTCGCCAGCCGGCAGTTCTTC
TRBJ2-7	-	-	TRBV5-1	12	CASSRLNYEQYF	TGCGCCAGCAGCCGTCTCAACTACGAGCAGTACTTC
TRBJ2-2	-	-	TRBV29-1	12	CSVAGDTGELFF	TGCAGCGTGGCAGGGGACACCGGGGAGCTGTTTTTT
TRBJ2-1	few	-	TRBV10-3	15	CAISESGGTYNEQFF	TGTGCCATCAGTGAGTCCGGCGGAACCTACAATGAGCAGTTCTTC
TRBJ2-3	-	-	TRBV29-1	13	CSVDSAYTDTQYF	TGCAGCGTTGATTCGGCCTACACAGATACGCAGTATTTT
TRBJ2-4	few	-	TRBV5-6	15	CASSARIGPKNIQYF	TGTGCCAGCAGCGCCCGTATCGGGCCCAAAAACATTCAGTACTTC
TRBJ1-2	few	TRBD1	TRBV11-2	16	CASRPISRDRIYGYTF	TGTGCCAGCAGACCCATCTCTCGGGACAGAATCTATGGCTACACCTTC
TRBJ1-4	-	-	TRBV30	13	CAWSQGSREKLFF	TGTGCCTGGAGCCAGGGTTCTCGGGAAAAACTGTTTTTT
TRBJ2-2	-	-	TRBV19	12	CAASPVFGELFF	TGTGCAGCTAGCCCGGTATTTGGGGAGCTGTTTTTT
TRBJ2-2	-	-	TRBV5-6	16	CASSFPQGSNTGELFF	TGTGCCAGCAGCTTTCCTCAGGGAAGTAACACCGGGGAGCTGTTTTTT
TRBJ1-1	-	TRBD1	TRBV29-1	13	CSGTGQTNTEAFF	TGCAGCGGGACAGGGCAAACGAACACTGAAGCTTTCTTT
TRBJ1-2	-	-	TRBV5-1	15	CASSSTGPTNYGYTF	TGCGCCAGCAGCTCGACAGGACCAACTAACTATGGCTACACCTTC
TRBJ2-1	few	TRBD2	TRBV6-6	15	CASSYSSGRANEQFF	TGTGCCAGCAGTTACTCTAGCGGGAGGGCCAATGAGCAGTTCTTC
TRBJ1-2	-	TRBD1	TRBV30	15	CAWSQFDREVYGYTF	TGTGCCTGGAGTCAATTCGACAGGGAAGTCTATGGCTACACCTTC
TRBJ2-7	-	-	TRBV29-1	15	CSVVTTGSNPYEQYF	TGCAGCGTAGTAACGACAGGCTCAAATCCCTACGAGCAGTACTTC
TRBJ1-1	-	-	TRBV30	12	CAWRLVNTEAFF	TGTGCCTGGAGGCTGGTTAACACTGAAGCTTTCTTT
TRBJ2-6	-	TRBD1	TRBV2	18	CASTQPGTGLSGANVLTF	TGTGCCAGCACTCAACCCGGGACAGGTCTTTCCGGGGCCAACGTCCTGACTTTC
TRBJ1-6	-	-	TRBV6-5	15	CASRPGSSYNSPLHF	TGTGCCAGCCGTCCCGGGAGCTCCTATAATTCACCCCTCCACTTT
TRBJ2-5	once	-	TRBV9	17	CASSVVPGGSAQETQYF	TGTGCCAGCAGCGTAGTTCCGGGGGGCAGTGCTCAAGAGACCCAGTACTTC
TRBJ2-5	-	-	TRBV9	16	CASSRSFAEYQETQYF	TGTGCCAGCAGCCGATCCTTTGCGGAGTACCAAGAGACCCAGTACTTC
TRBJ1-4	-	-	TRBV29-1	13	CSVAGTPNEKLFF	TGCAGCGTCGCCGGGACACCTAATGAAAAACTGTTTTTT
TRBJ2-7	-	TRBD2	TRBV30	13	CAWRLAGGNEQYF	TGTGCCTGGAGGCTAGCGGGGGGGAACGAGCAGTACTTC
TRBJ2-7	once	-	TRBV5-4	12	CASSLTPYEQYF	TGTGCCAGCAGCTTGACGCCCTACGAGCAGTACTTC
TRBJ2-7	-	-	TRBV30	13	CAWRYAGGHEQYF	TGTGCCTGGAGATACGCCGGGGGCCACGAGCAGTACTTC
TRBJ2-5	few	-	TRBV5-1	14	CASSRPGLQETQYF	TGCGCCAGCAGCAGACCGGGACTTCAAGAGACCCAGTACTTC
TRBJ2-6	-	-	TRBV5-1	17	CASRFNTAGTGANVLTF	TGCGCCAGCAGATTCAATACGGCCGGGACTGGGGCCAACGTCCTGACTTTC
TRBJ2-7	-	-	TRBV7-9	15	CASSFHGGRSYEQYF	TGTGCCAGCAGCTTTCACGGGGGGCGGTCCTACGAGCAGTACTTC
TRBJ2-2	few	TRBD2	TRBV29-1	16	CSVEFRLAGEAGELFF	TGCAGCGTTGAATTTCGCCTAGCGGGAGAGGCCGGGGAGCTGTTTTTT
TRBJ2-6	few	-	TRBV30	15	CAWSTQGSGANVLTF	TGTGCCTGGAGTACCCAGGGTTCTGGGGCCAACGTCCTGACTTTC
TRBJ2-1	-	-	TRBV29-1	12	CSVEGSINEQFF	TGCAGCGTTGAAGGAAGTATCAATGAGCAGTTCTTC
TRBJ2-3	-	TRBD2	TRBV2	16	CASSESGLLSTDTQYF	TGTGCCAGCAGTGAATCGGGACTACTTAGCACAGATACGCAGTATTTT
TRBJ2-7	-	TRBD1	TRBV27	16	CASSLWPGQGAYEQYF	TGTGCCAGCAGTCTTTGGCCGGGACAGGGGGCCTACGAGCAGTACTTC
TRBJ2-7	few	TRBD1	TRBV5-1	14	CASSRTGNSYEQYF	TGCGCCAGCAGCCGGACAGGAAACTCCTACGAGCAGTACTTC
TRBJ2-1	-	TRBD2	TRBV28	15	CASSSSSGGNNEQFF	TGTGCCAGCAGTTCGAGTAGCGGGGGGAATAATGAGCAGTTCTTC
TRBJ2-2	few	-	TRBV14	16	CASSPTKQVATGELFF	TGTGCCAGCAGCCCGACAAAACAGGTGGCCACCGGGGAGCTGTTTTTT
TRBJ1-2	few	-	TRBV7-9	12	CASSSLGGGYTF	TGTGCCAGCAGCTCCTTAGGGGGTGGCTACACCTTC
TRBJ1-2	few	-	TRBV29-1	15	CSVSGERGELGGYTF	TGCAGCGTCAGCGGGGAGCGGGGGGAGTTGGGTGGCTACACCTTC
TRBJ2-7	-	-	TRBV30	13	CAWSVTIVYEQYF	TGTGCCTGGAGTGTTACCATCGTCTACGAGCAGTACTTC
TRBJ1-2	-	TRBD1	TRBV4-1	15	CASSHPSTGNYGYTF	TGCGCCAGCAGCCATCCCTCGACAGGGAACTATGGCTACACCTTC
TRBJ1-2	-	-	TRBV6-6	16	CASSYAGTDTSYGYTF	TGTGCCAGCAGTTACGCCGGGACGGACACTTCCTATGGCTACACCTTC
TRBJ2-1	-	TRBD1	TRBV2	12	CASSGQGHEQFF	TGTGCCAGCAGTGGACAGGGGCATGAGCAGTTCTTC